These 16 T cell receptor beta chains originate from one sample sequenced in a study of T cell changes during pregnancy in multiple sclerosis (dated by TCRdb to the late 2010s). Libraries were prepared through the immunoSEQ multiplex PCR assay. TCRdb took over this immuneACCESS table, retaining in-frame rearrangements with V and J assigned. Such tables are incomplete; in checked studies, under half of the missing clones stem from an unresolved V gene, and the remainder is unexplained. This sample is represented by more than 65,000 clones; approximately 90% of them were singletons. The ten largest clones take up around 0.22% of the sample. The material was CD4+ T cells from peripheral blood mononuclear cells, obtained before pregnancy. These TCRs come from a female donor with multiple sclerosis, enrolled in a pregnancy study.

V is TRBV19 and J is TRBJ1-5; maybe TRBD1 (5 bases). V lost 9 bases and J lost 2, with 17 bases in between. This CDR3 is 15 amino acids long. Germline lookup yields CDR1 LNHDA and CDR2 SQIVND (reference sequence). CDR3 in DNA: TGTGCCAGCCATGGGCTGGGGCAGGGCAATCAGCCCCAGCATTTT. Protein sequence: CASHGLGQGNQPQHF.

This sequence joins TRBV20-1 and TRBJ2-3, with TRBD2 as a possible D gene (6 bases). The CDR3 consists of 11 residues. CDR1 and CDR2 (germline): DFQATT, SNEGSKA (reference sequence). V dropped 2 bases and J dropped 12 bases, with 12 bases sitting between them. CDR3: CSARQAGAQYF. The CDR3 DNA follows: TGCAGTGCTAGACAAGCGGGTGCACAGTATTTT.

This clone was found once. The chain uses TRBV6-9 and TRBJ1-5, with 9 bases lining up with TRBD1. This CDR3 region has 14 residues. Unmatched junction bases numbered 7, after V lost 9 bases and J lost 4 bases. The germline gives CDR1 MNHGY, CDR2 SVAAGI. CDR3 coding DNA: TGTGCCAGATGGACAGGGGTTGGGAATCAGCCCCAGCATTTT. Translated, it gives CARWTGVGNQPQHF.

This chain connects TRBV7-9 to TRBJ2-3; TRBD1 aligns across 7 bases. Per germline, CDR1 SEHNR and CDR2 FQNEAQ (reference sequence). This CDR3 region has 14 residues. The ends lost 5 bases at V and 2 bases at J; junction bases unmatched: 4. CDR3 amino acids: CASSRTGDTDTQYF. CDR3 in DNA: TGTGCCAGCAGCCGCACAGGGGACACAGATACGCAGTATTTT.

This rearrangement joins TRBV27 to TRBJ2-1; a possible D gene is TRBD2 (5 bases). Between the trimmed V and J ends, which lost 3 bases and 0 bases, there was a span of 12 bases. Germline CDR1 is MNHEY and CDR2 is SMNVEV (reference sequence). The length of the CDR3 is 16 residues. CDR3 amino acids: CASSLAGGNSYNEQFF. As DNA, the CDR3 is TGTGCCAGCAGTTTGGCGGGCGGAAACTCCTACAATGAGCAGTTCTTC.

V is TRBV5-1 and J is TRBJ1-4; TRBD1 might be the D (5 bases). Trimming left V 5 bases short and J 0 bases short, with 8 bases between. The CDR3 has 14 amino acids. The germline V gene encodes CDR1 SGHRS and CDR2 YFSETQ. The CDR3 bases are TGCGCCAGCAGGACAGCCGCAACTAATGAAAAACTGTTTTTT. Its protein product is CASRTAATNEKLFF.

V is TRBV5-1 and J is TRBJ2-2; no firm D call. This CDR3 region has 14 residues. Trimming pared 3 bases from V and 4 bases from J, leaving 10 bases between. From germline, CDR1 is SGHRS and CDR2 YFSETQ. The CDR3 DNA sequence: TGCGCCAGCAGCTCTGGTCGGGTCACCGGGGAGCTGTTTTTT. The encoded protein is CASSSGRVTGELFF.

This clone was seen a handful of times. V and J are TRBV2 and TRBJ1-1, with 8 bases matching TRBD1. CDR1 is SNHLY, CDR2 FYNNEI, per germline. The CDR3 loop spans 15 amino acids. Trimming cost V 5 bases and J 4 bases; bases outside gene matches: 9. CDR3: CASSSTTGGRTEAFF. CDR3 DNA sequence: TGTGCCAGCAGTTCTACTACAGGGGGTCGCACTGAAGCTTTCTTT.

The chain employs TRBV5-1 and TRBJ2-3; D unresolved. Trimming removed 0 bases from V and 4 bases from J, with 6 bases in between. The CDR3 has 13 residues. Germline CDR1 SGHRS, CDR2 YFSETQ. This chain's CDR3 is CASSLGSADTQYF. Written as DNA, the CDR3 is TGCGCCAGCAGCTTGGGCAGCGCAGATACGCAGTATTTT.

The rearrangement links TRBV10-3 to TRBJ2-7, with 8 bases matching TRBD1. The germline gives CDR1 ENHRY, CDR2 SYGVKD. With 0 bases clipped from V and 3 bases from J, the junction kept 4 bases outside the gene matches. The length of the CDR3 is 15 residues. CDR3 region: CAISESGRGHYEQYF. In DNA form, the CDR3 reads TGTGCCATCAGTGAGTCCGGCAGGGGGCACTACGAGCAGTACTTC.

The chain uses TRBV19 and TRBJ1-1; D gene uncertain. Germline CDR1 is LNHDA and CDR2 is SQIVND (reference sequence). V shed 3 bases and J shed 1 base, with 15 bases lying between them. The CDR3 contains 16 residues. The CDR3 spells CASSITKSGENTEAFF. In nucleotides, the CDR3 is TGTGCCAGTAGTATTACCAAATCCGGAGAGAACACTGAAGCTTTCTTT. The whole variable domain, remainder taken from reference TRBV19 and TRBJ1-1, is DGGITQSPKYLFRKEGQNVTLSCEQNLNHDAMYWYRQDPGQGLRLIYYSQIVNDFQKGDIAEGYSVSREKKESFPLTVTSAQKNPTAFYLCASSITKSGENTEAFFGQGTRLTVV.

This clone was counted once. V and J are TRBV28 and TRBJ1-5; 7 bases agree with TRBD1. Trimming took 5 bases from V and 1 from J; bases not matched to a gene: 11. The CDR3 sequence is 17 residues long. Germline V gene lookup returns CDR1 MDHEN and CDR2 SYDVKM. The CDR3 is CASSRRQGVGSNQPQHF. CDR3 DNA sequence: TGTGCCAGCAGTCGGAGACAGGGTGTGGGCAGCAATCAGCCCCAGCATTTT.

This chain links TRBV5-4 with TRBJ1-1; perhaps TRBD1 as D (5 bases). The germline gives CDR1 SGHNT, CDR2 YYREEE (reference sequence). The CDR3 contains 15 residues. The V end was cut by 1 base, the J end by 8 bases, with 18 bases between. CDR3 nucleotide sequence: TGTGCCAGCAGCTTGATGGGGCGGGGGTCAATAGAAGCTTTCTTT. This encodes CASSLMGRGSIEAFF.

The rearrangement uses TRBV19 and TRBJ2-6, with D perhaps TRBD2 (6 bases). Per germline, CDR1 LNHDA and CDR2 SQIVND (reference sequence). Trimming took 6 bases from V and 0 from J, leaving 18 bases between them. The CDR3 is 18 amino acids. The CDR3 bases are TGTGCCAGTAGCGGGCGCGGGACCCGGAGCTCTGGGGCCAACGTCCTGACTTTC. Residues: CASSGRGTRSSGANVLTF.

The V and J genes are TRBV19 and TRBJ1-1; 7 positions agree with TRBD1. Trimming cost V 5 bases and J 5 bases; bases outside gene matches: 8. Germline loops: CDR1 LNHDA, CDR2 SQIVND (reference sequence). CDR3 length equals 14 residues. The CDR3 here is CASSFDREVTEAFF. DNA of the CDR3: TGTGCCAGTAGTTTCGACAGGGAGGTGACTGAAGCTTTCTTT. Supplemented by reference TRBV19 and TRBJ1-1, the full variable domain reads DGGITQSPKYLFRKEGQNVTLSCEQNLNHDAMYWYRQDPGQGLRLIYYSQIVNDFQKGDIAEGYSVSREKKESFPLTVTSAQKNPTAFYLCASSFDREVTEAFFGQGTRLTVV.

The rearrangement uses TRBV2 and TRBJ1-4; D is unresolved. V dropped 3 bases and J dropped 3 bases, with 8 bases sitting between them. Per the germline V gene, CDR1 is SNHLY and CDR2 is FYNNEI. The length of the CDR3 is 14 residues. CDR3 amino acids: CASSEREPNEKLFF. CDR3 sequence (DNA): TGTGCCAGCAGTGAGAGGGAACCTAATGAAAAACTGTTTTTT. The whole variable domain, filled in from reference TRBV2 and TRBJ1-4, reads EPEVTQTPSHQVTQMGQEVILRCVPISNHLYFYWYRQILGQKVEFLVSFYNNEISEKSEIFDDQFSVERPDGSNFTLKIRSTKLEDSAMYFCASSEREPNEKLFFGSGTQLSVL.